This T cell receptor (beta chain) was found in a study of Graves' ophthalmopathy and Graves' hyperthyroidism. This clonotype was observed many times. The antigen is not known. The study excluded patients with other autoimmune diseases, uncontrolled infections, pregnancy or lactation. The evidence that diagnosis relied on was clinical symptoms, serum thyroxine, TRAb, thyroid ultrasound and orbital computed tomography. V was clipped by 0 bases and J by 6 bases, with 8 bases between them. CDR1 is GTSNPN and CDR2 is SVGIG in the germline V gene (reference sequence). The CDR3 has 13 residues. Amplified TCR beta CDR3 regions were obtained using RNA transcripts as template. The library came from an HTBI-primed first-round RT-PCR and a second-round multiplex PCR. TCRdb ran MiXCR on the multiplex PCR reads and lists one entry per CDR3 protein. The repertoire holds more than 1,000,000 distinct CDR3 sequences, with 35% to 40% as singletons.

Regarding the study as a whole: The 13-signature model separated ophthalmopathy from stable hyperthyroidism at approximately 91% sensitivity and roughly 83% specificity.

This chain uses TRBV30 with TRBJ2-2; no clear D gene. This clonotype was obtained from an adult man with Graves' hyperthyroidism. The sequencing sample was made of peripheral blood or thyroid tissue (not recorded which). In DNA, the CDR3 is TGTGCCTGGAGTGTACGGGCGTCCGGGGAGCTGTTTTTT. Residues: CAWSVRASGELFF.